This section outlines one TCR beta chain sequence together with its context. Germline V gene lookup returns CDR1 SGHTA and CDR2 FQGTGA. The V and J ends lost 3 bases and 1 base respectively, with 8 bases between them. The CDR3 totals 14 residues. This entry comes from a study of blood T cell repertoires in COVID-19. Across the study: Sites across the United States, Italy and Spain contributed samples from acute and convalescent COVID-19. T cells, B-cell-depleted T cells, or PBMCs provided the cDNA or gDNA that served as material.

In the authors' workflow: How many nucleated cells were present was estimated from reference gene primer amplification. Generated by immunoSEQ multiplex PCR, the TCRdb table keeps only in-frame clones and is missing some. The V and J calls and clone size were taken over from that table, and D and trimming were inferred from the DNA. The sample lists some 120,000 clones, around four fifths seen once, with roughly 7.1% in the top ten. Sequencing input: peripheral blood. This TCR came from a man in his 70s with active or convalescent COVID-19. The rearrangement uses TRBV7-3 and TRBJ2-3, with D perhaps matching TRBD1 (5 bases). The CDR3 reads CASSFGRGTDTQYF. CDR3 DNA: TGTGCCAGCAGCTTCGGCAGGGGCACAGATACGCAGTATTTT.